This TCR beta chain was identified in a study of T cell repertoires in cytomegalovirus infection. About the research overall: Epitope selection comprised recently identified HLA-C-restricted CMV epitopes and well-studied HLA-B-restricted CMV epitopes. Public TCR beta signatures marked donors with CMV infection and the matching HLA. Study-wide results and caveats: There were HLA-C-restricted CMV-specific TCR beta clonotypes dominating the ex vivo response. The study identified carriers of CMV plus the relevant HLA from cumulative public TCR beta family frequency.

A single record per CDR3 protein comes from TCRdb applying MiXCR to the reads. The table has hundreds of thousands of distinct CDR3 sequences, around a third seen once. This clonotype was counted at least ten times. Its antigen is unidentified. The V end lost 6 bases, the J end lost 0 bases, and 8 bases lay between the germline ends. The CDR3 is 13 amino acids. Germline V gene sequence: CDR1 MDHEN, CDR2 SYDVKM. This chain connects TRBV28 to TRBJ1-1; no reliable D call. Here the sequenced sample was cultured PBMCs, taken from culture after CMV antigen stimulation. The receptor comes from a human donor in good health (CMV status not recorded). Some clones in this sample may be carry-over from other donors' samples. DNA for the CDR3: TGTGCCAGCAGCTTAGAAATGAACACTGAAGCTTTCTTT. This translates into CASSLEMNTEAFF.